This paragraph reports one T cell receptor (beta chain). Its antigen is unknown. There are no base qualities to consult, and no much larger clone falls within one base. TCRbeta CDR3 regions were amplified from genomic DNA by means of the immunoSEQ Assay, a bias-controlled multiplex PCR. As for the original processing: Within the assay, amplification of reference gene primers was used to estimate how many nucleated cells each sample contained. To quantify the absolute abundance of each unique TCRbeta CDR3 rearrangement, sequence reads were collapsed and filtered. Productive Simpson clonality was computed per sample as the square root of Simpson's diversity index over productive rearrangements. TCRdb obtained this table from immuneACCESS and retained in-frame rearrangements with V and J assigned. These tables miss some clones; where compared with another copy, unresolved V genes account for less than half of the shortfall, and the remainder is unexplained. The V and J calls and clone size are taken from that table; D and trimming were inferred from the DNA. The sample table contains roughly 430,000 clones; only one count was recorded for approximately 88% of them. Around 2.1% of the sample is taken by the ten largest.

Participants in the prospective study were enrolled through a virtual design, were aged about 18 to 100 years, and lived in about 25 United States geographic areas. In the prospective study, cohorts were assigned on the basis of participant-reported clinical history obtained from a screening survey and a study questionnaire. In the prospective study, whole blood, serum and a nasopharyngeal or oropharyngeal swab were collected from each participant by mobile phlebotomists. Prospective study participants could optionally give additional blood draws and questionnaires over an approximately 2-month period. Before DNA extraction, blood samples from the prospective study were shipped at room temperature or frozen. The V end gives up 6 bases and the J end 9 bases, leaving 11 bases in the junction not matched to a gene. There are 14 amino acids in the CDR3, from cysteine to phenylalanine inclusive. Kept here is only the CDR3 DNA, which spans 42 bases and is read in frame from base 1. CDR1 and CDR2 are drawn from the germline V gene (reference sequence): MNHEY, SMNVEV.

This sample was included in a study of blood T cell repertoires in COVID-19 (dated by TCRdb to 2018 to 2021). Broadly, across the study: Samples covering the acute and convalescent phases of COVID-19 were provided by collaborators in the United States, Italy and Spain. Where HLA class I and class II types were available, the types were taken from metadata supplied by the sample provider, not from assay-based typing. Sample metadata almost always included a de-identified subject ID, COVID-19 status, age in years and sex. A freely available public database, intended as a resource for researchers studying the immune response to SARS-CoV-2, is where the repertoires were released. The material from the prospective study consisted of cDNA or gDNA derived from T cells, B-cell-depleted T cells, or PBMCs. Deeply sampled blood TCRbeta repertoires from subjects exposed to, actively infected with, or recovered from COVID-19 were included in the dataset. The samples were drawn from the first 160 participants of the ongoing ImmuneRACE study and from more than 1,000 subjects provided by 6 global collaborators. Results the study describes overall, beyond this receptor: The quantity of clinical and demographic metadata differed by source and by participant and was supplied without curation.

The chain uses TRBV27 and TRBJ2-1; 7 bases in the middle match TRBD2. The specimen sequenced was PBMCs or T cells enriched from blood (not recorded which). The sequence was collected from a woman in her thirties or forties with acute COVID-19. The CDR3 in this case is CASSGGTAGSEQFF. The DNA sequence follows: TGTGCCAGCAGCGGGGGGACCGCAGGCAGTGAGCAGTTCTTC.